The clone carrying this T cell receptor (beta chain) was recorded a few times. From germline, CDR1 is MNHEY and CDR2 SVGAGI. Trimming removed 7 bases from V and 5 bases from J; junction bases left unmatched: 12. This CDR3 has 15 residues. This record comes from a study of blood T cell repertoires in COVID-19. Study context: Sample material is recorded as cDNA or gDNA derived from T cells, B-cell-depleted T cells, or PBMCs.

Per the authors' pipeline: The authors estimated nucleated cell counts from reference gene primer amplification. Generated by immunoSEQ multiplex PCR, the TCRdb table keeps only in-frame clones and is missing some. For V, J and clone size, that table is used; D and trimming come from the DNA. The table has 300,000 or so clones, under 90% seen once. The sample was peripheral blood. The rearrangement uses TRBV6-5 and TRBJ1-1, with 8 bases lining up with TRBD1. The TCR originated in a woman aged 25 to 45 with COVID-19, enrolled during active disease. The CDR3 DNA follows: TGTGCCAGCACCCCGGGACAGGCAGTAAGAACTGAAGCTTTCTTT. Translation: CASTPGQAVRTEAFF.